One and the same sample provided the 10 T cell receptor beta chains below, sequenced in a study of T cells in Graves' hyperthyroidism and ophthalmopathy. The TCR beta CDR3 regions underwent amplification using RNA transcripts as the source. During a first-round RT-PCR of the TCR CDR3, the HTBI primer set was used. TCRdb reprocessed the multiplex PCR reads via MiXCR and lists one record per CDR3 protein. The sample lists hundreds of thousands of distinct CDR3 sequences, about 15% seen once, with about 31% in the top ten. Material: blood. These receptor sequences come from a woman aged 25 to 39 with Graves' hyperthyroidism.

At least ten counts were recorded for this clonotype. The V gene is TRBV29-1, the J gene TRBJ2-5; unclear D gene. Between the trimmed V and J ends, which lost 5 bases and 2 bases, there was a span of 15 bases. CDR3 length: 14 residues. CDR1 is SQVTM, CDR2 ANQGSEA, per germline. The chain's CDR3 is CSVRRLDRQETQYF. In nucleotides, the CDR3 is TGCAGCGTTCGCCGCCTGGACCGACAAGAGACCCAGTACTTC.

This clonotype was counted many times. The chain employs TRBV30 and TRBJ2-7; the match to TRBD1 covers 9 bases. Germline V gene data show CDR1 as GTSNPN and CDR2 as SVGIG (reference sequence). The CDR3 extends over 13 amino acids. V shed 5 bases, J shed 5 bases, and the junction held 7 bases outside the gene matches. The CDR3 here is CAWGGTGLDEQYF. The DNA for the CDR3 is TGTGCCTGGGGGGGGACAGGGCTCGACGAGCAGTACTTC.

This clonotype was observed a handful of times. CDR3 DNA sequence: TGTGCCAGTACAATACAGGGTGGGGTCGGGGAGCTGTTTTTT. Its protein is CASTIQGGVGELFF. This chain uses TRBV12-3 or TRBV12-4 with TRBJ2-2, with a weak D call TRBD1 (6 bases). The CDR3 runs 14 residues. V was clipped by 9 bases and J by 7 bases, with 18 bases between them.

V gene TRBV20-1 combines with J gene TRBJ2-3; TRBD2 matches at 7 bases. CDR1 is DFQATT, CDR2 SNEGSKA, per germline (reference sequence). This CDR3 comprises 12 residues. CDR3 in amino acids: CRSASGSDTQYF. The CDR3 DNA is TGCAGGTCAGCTAGCGGATCAGATACGCAGTATTTT.

The rearrangement uses TRBV6-2 or TRBV6-3 and TRBJ2-3; 9 bases are a match to TRBD1. The CDR3 totals 16 residues. The V and J ends lost 2 bases and 3 bases, in that order; junction bases with no gene match: 6. From germline, CDR1 is MNHEY and CDR2 SVGEGT. CDR3 loop: CASSYTDRGGTDTQYF. DNA of the CDR3: TGTGCCAGCAGTTACACGGACAGGGGAGGGACAGATACGCAGTATTTT.

This clonotype occurred many times. The V gene is TRBV4-1, the J gene TRBJ1-3; the D is unclear. V shed 2 bases and J shed 4 bases, with 9 bases lying between them. CDR1 and CDR2 (germline): MGHRA, YSYEKL. This CDR3 region has 14 residues. In DNA form, the CDR3 reads TGCGCCAGCAGCCAACGGAGGCAGGGAAACACCATATATTTT. It is translated as CASSQRRQGNTIYF.

This clonotype was recorded many times. This rearrangement joins TRBV30 to TRBJ1-4; D unresolved. V dropped 2 bases and J dropped 7 bases, with 11 bases sitting between them. The germline V gene encodes CDR1 GTSNPN and CDR2 SVGIG (reference sequence). The CDR3 has 13 residues. CDR3 nucleotide sequence: TGTGCCTGGAGTTTGGGCAGGCTTGAAAAACTGTTTTTT. Protein product: CAWSLGRLEKLFF.

This clonotype occurred many times. This rearrangement joins TRBV7-3 to TRBJ2-3; no reliable D call. CDR1 and CDR2 (germline): SGHTA, FQGTGA. The CDR3 contains 14 residues. Trimming pared 0 bases from V and 0 bases from J, leaving 4 bases between. CDR3 sequence reads: CASSLTSSTDTQYF. DNA for the CDR3: TGTGCCAGCAGCTTAACTAGTAGCACAGATACGCAGTATTTT.

This clonotype was observed many times. The chain is built from TRBV6-1 and TRBJ1-4; D unresolved. Germline CDR1 reads MNHNS; CDR2 reads SASEGT. The CDR3 contains 14 residues. V dropped 2 bases and J dropped 0 bases, with 4 bases sitting between them. The CDR3: CASSEQSTNEKLFF. CDR3 in DNA: TGTGCCAGCAGTGAACAGTCAACTAATGAAAAACTGTTTTTT.

This chain links TRBV10-3 with TRBJ2-7; D may correspond to TRBD1 or TRBD2 (6 bases each). The V end was cut by 7 bases, the J end by 5 bases, with 18 bases between. Germline CDR1 reads ENHRY; CDR2 reads SYGVKD. The length of the CDR3 is 14 residues. CDR3 in amino acids: CAIKPGAEIHEQYF. CDR3 DNA sequence: TGTGCCATCAAGCCGGGGGCAGAGATCCACGAGCAGTACTTC.